This T cell receptor beta chain was sequenced for a study of T cell responses to AZD1222 COVID-19 vaccine. Study-level results: Vaccine-related CD4 TCRs covered spike, predominating at 160-218 and 743-854.

Comment on this clone: Its target is unknown.

Sequenced by immunoSEQ multiplex PCR; TCRdb stores in-frame clones only, minus some. The sample has 200,000 or so clones, about 94% seen once. Sequences were derived from peripheral blood, sampled 28 days after the second AZD1222 dose. This receptor was taken from an adult who received the AZD1222 COVID-19 vaccine.

The CDR3 DNA follows: TGCGCCAGCAGCTCGGGAGTAAGTCAAGAGACCCAGTACTTC. As protein: CASSSGVSQETQYF. The chain joins TRBV5-1 to TRBJ2-5, with TRBD2 as a possible D gene (6 bases). V was trimmed by 3 bases and J by 2 bases, leaving 11 bases between them. The CDR3 runs 14 residues. From germline, CDR1 is SGHRS and CDR2 YFSETQ.